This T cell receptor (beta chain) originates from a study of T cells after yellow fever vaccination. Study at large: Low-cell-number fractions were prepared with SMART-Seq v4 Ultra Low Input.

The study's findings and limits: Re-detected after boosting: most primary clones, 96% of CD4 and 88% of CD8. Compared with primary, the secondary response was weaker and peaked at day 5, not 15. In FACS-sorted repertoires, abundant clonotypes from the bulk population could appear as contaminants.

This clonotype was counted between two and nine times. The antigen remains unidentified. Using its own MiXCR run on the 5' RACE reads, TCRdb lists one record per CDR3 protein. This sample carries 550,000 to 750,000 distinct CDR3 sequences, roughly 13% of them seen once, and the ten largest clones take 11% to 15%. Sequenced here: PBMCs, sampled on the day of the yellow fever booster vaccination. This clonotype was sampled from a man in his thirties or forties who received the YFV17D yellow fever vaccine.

CDR3 nucleotide sequence: TGCGCCAGCCGGGGGTATGAGGGCTACACCTTC. Encoded protein: CASRGYEGYTF. V and J are TRBV5-1 and TRBJ1-2; D perhaps matches TRBD1 (5 bases). With 7 bases removed from V and 8 bases from J, the gap between germline ends came to 12 bases. Germline V lookup: CDR1 SGHRS, CDR2 YFSETQ. The CDR3 runs to 11 residues.